The next 8 T cell receptor beta chains were all read from a single sample in a study of cytomegalovirus exposure and HLA in healthy donors. Measured with immunoSEQ multiplex PCR; TCRdb has only the in-frame clones, and not every one. This table has 70,000 to 75,000 clones, around 96% appearing once. The sample consisted of PBMCs. These receptors were taken from a man aged 18 to 35 in good health and CMV-seropositive.

V gene TRBV7-9 combines with J gene TRBJ2-7; TRBD1 is a possible D gene (6 bases). Germline CDR1 reads SEHNR; CDR2 reads FQNEAQ (reference sequence). V lost 6 bases to trimming and J lost 0 bases, with 15 bases between them. The length of the CDR3 is 15 residues. In DNA, the CDR3 is TGTGCCAGCAGTTCCGGGACGGACAGCTCCTACGAGCAGTACTTC. As protein: CASSSGTDSSYEQYF.

V gene TRBV14 combines with J gene TRBJ2-3; a possible D gene is TRBD1 (5 bases). This CDR3 region has 17 residues. Trimming stripped 1 base from V and 5 bases from J, with 19 bases between. Germline-derived CDR1 and CDR2 are SGHDN and FVKESK. CDR3 sequence: CASSQALGHTARDTQYF. Written as DNA, the CDR3 is TGTGCCAGCAGCCAAGCGTTAGGACACACAGCCCGAGATACGCAGTATTTT.

The rearrangement joins TRBV5-6 to TRBJ1-4; D not certain. This CDR3 is 17 amino acids long. Deletions cut 0 bases from V and 0 bases from J, with 12 bases between. The germline CDR1 and CDR2 sequences are SGHDT and YYEEEE. The CDR3 DNA is TGTGCCAGCAGCTTGGACGGGTTTGGAGCAACTAATGAAAAACTGTTTTTT. It is translated as CASSLDGFGATNEKLFF.

CDR3 residues: CASSVEGAGFNYGYTF. CDR3 nucleotides: TGTGCCAGCAGCGTAGAGGGGGCAGGATTTAACTATGGCTACACCTTC. The rearrangement uses TRBV9 and TRBJ1-2; 7 nucleotides align to TRBD1. Losses at the gene ends were 0 bases for V and 1 base for J; bases not matched to a gene: 6. The CDR3 runs to 16 residues. Germline-derived CDR1 and CDR2 are SGDLS and YYNGEE.

This rearrangement joins TRBV7-7 to TRBJ2-1; TRBD2 agrees at 8 bases. The CDR3 sequence is 14 residues long. The germline V gene has CDR1 SSHAT and CDR2 FNYEAQ (reference sequence). V shed 3 bases, J shed 6 bases, and the junction held 4 bases outside the gene matches. In DNA, the CDR3 is TGTGCCAGCAGCTTCGGGGGGGCAGGCAATGAGCAGTTCTTC. It yields the protein CASSFGGAGNEQFF.

The V call is TRBV19, the J call TRBJ2-1; the D is unclear. Germline V gives CDR1 LNHDA, CDR2 SQIVND (reference sequence). The ends were cut back, 3 bases at V and 2 bases at J, with 11 bases in the middle. The CDR3 runs 15 residues. The CDR3 region is CASSIGLFPYNEQFF. The DNA for the CDR3 is TGTGCCAGTAGTATTGGGCTTTTCCCCTACAATGAGCAGTTCTTC.

The V and J genes are TRBV5-1 and TRBJ2-7, with TRBD2 matching over 7 bases. This CDR3 is 15 amino acids long. The V gene end was trimmed by 0 bases and the J gene end by 7 bases; junction bases not matched to a gene: 10. Germline V gene sequence: CDR1 SGHRS, CDR2 YFSETQ. The CDR3 reads CASSLAPAGTGEQYF. The CDR3 region has the DNA TGCGCCAGCAGCTTGGCCCCAGCGGGAACTGGGGAGCAGTACTTC. Drawing the rest from reference TRBV5-1 and TRBJ2-7, the complete variable domain is KAGVTQTPRYLIKTRGQQVTLSCSPISGHRSVSWYQQTPGQGLQFLFEYFSETQRNKGNFPGRFSGRQFSNSRSEMNVSTLELGDSALYLCASSLAPAGTGEQYFGPGTRLTVT.

The chain joins TRBV7-2 to TRBJ2-1; weak D call: TRBD1 (6 bases). CDR3 length: 16 amino acids. The ends were cut back, 6 bases at V and 10 bases at J, with 25 bases in the middle. The germline V gene has CDR1 SGHTA and CDR2 FQGNSA. The CDR3: CASRLSTGYGSGEQFF. The CDR3 DNA is TGTGCCAGCAGACTTTCCACAGGGTACGGGTCGGGCGAGCAGTTCTTC.